Listed below are T cell receptor beta chains from one sample, sequenced in a study of blood T cell repertoires in COVID-19. Repertoires were generated with immunoSEQ multiplex PCR, while TCRdb's copy carries only in-frame clones and drops some. The sample has some 260,000 clones, 88% seen once. Input material: peripheral blood. Source of these receptors: a middle-aged woman who had recovered from COVID-19. Both conserved end residues are part of each CDR3. Fields, in order: D gene, J gene, V gene, CDR3 length, clone size, CDR3 protein, CDR3 DNA. A D gene is named only where the DNA matches it firmly. Clone sizes are given selectively: once, few, many, or a class where the clone is expanded.

d_gene: NA
j_gene: TRBJ2-7
v_gene: TRBV5-1
len: 15
abundance: NA
CDR3aa: CASSPGYKASYEQYF
CDR3nt: TGCGCCAGCAGCCCCGGGTATAAGGCCTCCTACGAGCAGTACTTC

d_gene: NA
j_gene: TRBJ2-3
v_gene: TRBV6-5
len: 12
abundance: NA
CDR3aa: CASSRGTDTQYF
CDR3nt: TGTGCCAGCAGCAGGGGCACAGATACGCAGTATTTT

d_gene: NA
j_gene: TRBJ1-3
v_gene: TRBV7-9
len: 16
abundance: NA
CDR3aa: CASSRGPGGPGNTIYF
CDR3nt: TGTGCCAGCAGCCGGGGCCCGGGAGGACCCGGAAACACCATATATTTT

d_gene: NA
j_gene: TRBJ1-5
v_gene: TRBV5-1
len: 14
abundance: NA
CDR3aa: CASSLGTENQPQHF
CDR3nt: TGCGCCAGCAGCTTGGGGACAGAAAATCAGCCCCAGCATTTT

d_gene: TRBD1
j_gene: TRBJ1-1
v_gene: TRBV6-5
len: 11
abundance: NA
CDR3aa: CASRGQGEAFF
CDR3nt: TGTGCCAGCAGGGGACAGGGAGAAGCTTTCTTT

d_gene: TRBD1
j_gene: TRBJ1-5
v_gene: TRBV4-3
len: 16
abundance: NA
CDR3aa: CASSQHRDRANQPQHF
CDR3nt: TGCGCCAGCAGCCAGCACCGGGACAGGGCTAATCAGCCCCAGCATTTT

d_gene: NA
j_gene: TRBJ1-1
v_gene: TRBV5-1
len: 13
abundance: NA
CDR3aa: CASSNNGDTEAFF
CDR3nt: TGCGCCAGCAGCAATAACGGGGACACTGAAGCTTTCTTT

d_gene: NA
j_gene: TRBJ1-4
v_gene: TRBV20-1
len: 14
abundance: NA
CDR3aa: CSASGPPTNEKLFF
CDR3nt: TGCAGTGCTAGTGGGCCTCCGACTAATGAAAAACTGTTTTTT

d_gene: NA
j_gene: TRBJ2-7
v_gene: TRBV27
len: 13
abundance: NA
CDR3aa: CATQKGETGEQYF
CDR3nt: TGTGCCACCCAAAAAGGCGAGACGGGAGAGCAGTACTTC

d_gene: NA
j_gene: TRBJ1-5
v_gene: TRBV19
len: 16
abundance: few
CDR3aa: CASGRGVGVGNQPQHF
CDR3nt: TGTGCCAGTGGGAGGGGTGTTGGGGTTGGCAATCAGCCCCAGCATTTT

d_gene: NA
j_gene: TRBJ1-3
v_gene: TRBV28
len: 13
abundance: NA
CDR3aa: CASSFPPGNTIYF
CDR3nt: TGTGCCAGCAGTTTTCCTCCCGGAAACACCATATATTTT